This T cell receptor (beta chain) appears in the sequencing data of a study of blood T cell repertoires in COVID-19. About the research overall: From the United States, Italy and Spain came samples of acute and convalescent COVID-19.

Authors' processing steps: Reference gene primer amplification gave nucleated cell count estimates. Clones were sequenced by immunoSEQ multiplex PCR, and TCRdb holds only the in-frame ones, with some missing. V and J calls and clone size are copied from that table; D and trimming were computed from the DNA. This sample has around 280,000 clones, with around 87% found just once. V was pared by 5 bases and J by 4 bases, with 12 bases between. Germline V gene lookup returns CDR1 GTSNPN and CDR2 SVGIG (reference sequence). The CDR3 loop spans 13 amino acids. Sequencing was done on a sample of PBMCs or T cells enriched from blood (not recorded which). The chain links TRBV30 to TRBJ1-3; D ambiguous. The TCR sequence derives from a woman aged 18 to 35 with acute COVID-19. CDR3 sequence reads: CAWAGTVGNTIYF. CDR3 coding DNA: TGTGCCTGGGCGGGTACCGTAGGAAACACCATATATTTT.